What follows describes a single T cell receptor (beta chain). What it binds is unknown. Cultured CD4+ T cell DNA was sequenced using the Oncomine TCR Beta short-read assay. Someone extracted genomic DNA from cultured CD4+ T cells. From the PCR reads, TCRdb called clonotypes with MiXCR, one entry per CDR3 protein. The data show 15,000 to 20,000 distinct CDR3 sequences, with around 55% seen just once and roughly 7% held by the top ten. V lost 0 bases, J lost 5 bases, and 14 bases stayed unmatched. Germline loops: CDR1 DFQATT, CDR2 SNEGSKA (reference sequence). The CDR3 loop spans 17 amino acids. Treatment denoted: roughly 11-day PBMC culture with coronavirus spike peptide pools or control peptides (ViraFEST assay). The data belong to a study of vaccination and CD4 T cells after COVID-19. About the study: Overlapping spike peptides of SARS-CoV-2, HCoV-NL63, HCoV-OC43 and HCoV-229E were used, and cells were stimulated with them.

The genes are TRBV20-1 and TRBJ2-7; TRBD1 aligns across 9 bases. Sequenced input: CD4+ T cells from blood, cultured in vitro. The TCR sequence derives from a human donor who had recovered from COVID-19. The CDR3 sequence: CSARDRGATGGYHEQYF. The CDR3 DNA sequence: TGCAGTGCTAGAGATCGAGGGGCAACAGGGGGCTACCACGAGCAGTACTTC.